The 22 T cell receptor beta chains listed next were all sequenced from one sample in a study of T cells in Graves' hyperthyroidism and ophthalmopathy. Template material for amplifying TCR beta CDR3 regions consisted of RNA transcripts. HTBI primers drove first-round RT-PCR of the TCR CDR3. TCRdb passed the multiplex PCR reads through MiXCR, listing each CDR3 protein once. The table shows a few hundred thousand distinct CDR3 sequences, with around 15% occurring only once. Source material: blood. All receptors derive from a woman aged 40 to 55 with Graves' ophthalmopathy.

This clonotype was found many times. J is TRBJ1-2 and V is TRBV2; 7 bases align to TRBD1. The V gene's germline CDR1 is SNHLY and CDR2 FYNNEI. The CDR3 covers 14 residues. Trimming cost V 4 bases and J 12 bases; bases outside gene matches: 14. The CDR3 loop is CASSGGTAGRFDTF. The CDR3 DNA is TGTGCCAGCAGTGGGGGGACAGCGGGGAGATTTGACACCTTC.

V is TRBV15 and J is TRBJ1-5; D might be TRBD1 (6 bases). This CDR3 region has 15 residues. The germline gives CDR1 LNHNV, CDR2 YYDKDF (reference sequence). Trimming pared 3 bases from V and 0 bases from J, leaving 9 bases between. CDR3 sequence reads: CATSRDSHSNQPQHF. In DNA form, the CDR3 reads TGTGCCACCAGCAGGGACAGTCATAGCAATCAGCCCCAGCATTTT.

This clonotype was detected many times. The gene calls are TRBV3-1 and TRBJ2-1; D remains unclear. The CDR3 contains 11 residues. Trimming removed 1 base at V and 8 bases at J, with 3 bases between. The germline V gene encodes CDR1 LGHDT and CDR2 YNNKEL (reference sequence). The CDR3 loop is CASSQAHEQFF. The CDR3, as DNA: TGTGCCAGCAGCCAAGCCCATGAGCAGTTCTTC.

This clonotype was seen at least ten times. The CDR3 DNA reads as TGTGCCAGTAGGCAAAGTGGAGATACGCAGTATTTT. This sequence encodes CASRQSGDTQYF. The rearrangement uses TRBV19 and TRBJ2-3, with D unclear. CDR1 LNHDA and CDR2 SQIVND come from the germline V gene (reference sequence). This CDR3 has 12 amino acids. V gave up 6 bases and J gave up 5 bases, with 9 bases separating them.

This clonotype was counted at least ten times. The V call is TRBV10-1, the J call TRBJ2-3; possibly TRBD1 or TRBD2 for D (5 bases each). Germline CDR1 reads WNHNN; CDR2 reads SYGVQD (reference sequence). The CDR3 contains 14 residues. Trimming shortened V by 3 bases and J by 2 bases, and 9 bases separated the two germline ends. The CDR3 region is CASSDRDDTDTQYF. CDR3 nucleotide sequence: TGCGCCAGCAGTGATCGGGACGACACAGATACGCAGTATTTT.

This clonotype occurred many times. The chain joins TRBV2 to TRBJ2-7; 13 bases map to TRBD2. CDR3 size: 17 residues. CDR1 SNHLY and CDR2 FYNNEI come from the germline V gene. Unmatched junction bases numbered 14, after V lost 5 bases and J lost 7 bases. The CDR3 sequence is CASSYSGLAGVFMEQYF. The CDR3 nucleotides are TGTGCCAGCAGTTACTCTGGACTAGCGGGAGTCTTTATGGAGCAGTACTTC. Filled out from reference TRBV2 and TRBJ2-7, the complete variable domain reads EPEVTQTPSHQVTQMGQEVILRCVPISNHLYFYWYRQILGQKVEFLVSFYNNEISEKSEIFDDQFSVERPDGSNFTLKIRSTKLEDSAMYFCASSYSGLAGVFMEQYFGPGTRLTVT.

This clonotype came up many times. V is TRBV7-2 and J is TRBJ1-2, with 10 positions matching TRBD1. This CDR3 is 14 amino acids long. Germline V gene lookup returns CDR1 SGHTA and CDR2 FQGNSA. V lost 5 bases to trimming and J lost 4 bases; unmatched junction nucleotides: 4. CDR3 in amino acids: CASSRDRGRYGYTF. Written as DNA, the CDR3 is TGTGCCAGCAGCCGGGACAGGGGACGCTATGGCTACACCTTC.

This clonotype was recorded a few times. The chain combines TRBV7-8 with TRBJ2-3; TRBD1 aligns across 10 bases. This CDR3 is 15 amino acids long. Germline lookup yields CDR1 SGHVS and CDR2 FQNEAQ. V lost 4 bases, J lost 4 bases, and 5 bases stayed unmatched. DNA of the CDR3: TGTGCCAGCAGCTCAACCGGGACAGGGGCAGATACGCAGTATTTT. This codes for CASSSTGTGADTQYF.

Ten or more counts support this clonotype. V usage is TRBV12-3 or TRBV12-4 and J usage is TRBJ2-6; no firm D call. The CDR3 runs to 17 residues. With 2 bases removed from V and 2 bases from J, the gap between germline ends came to 13 bases. In nucleotides, the CDR3 is TGTGCCAGCAGTTTACACGCAGCCCTCCCTGGGGCCAACGTCCTGACTTTC. As protein: CASSLHAALPGANVLTF.

This clonotype was observed many times. The rearrangement links TRBV6-1 to TRBJ2-1; 15 bases match TRBD2. The length of the CDR3 is 14 residues. J gave up 10 bases and V 6 bases, and 4 bases lay outside the gene matches. Germline loops: CDR1 MNHNS, CDR2 SASEGT. The DNA for the CDR3 is TGTGCCAGCAGCGGACTAGCGGGGGGGGGGGAGCAGTTCTTC. It encodes CASSGLAGGGEQFF.

On this clonotype itself: Compared with germline, one end of the junction differs, possibly owing to a read error. This rearrangement joins TRBV7-9 to TRBJ2-5, with 7 nucleotides matching TRBD1. CDR3 length: 15 residues. Germline CDR1 and CDR2: SEHNR and FQNEAQ (reference sequence). CDR3 DNA sequence: TGTGCCGGCAGCCGCGCCCTGGGACAGCAAGAGACCCAGTACTTC. Translating gives CAGSRALGQQETQYF.

This clonotype has at least ten counts. The genes are TRBV11-2 and TRBJ1-2; D is perhaps TRBD1 (6 bases). Germline V gene sequence: CDR1 SGHAT, CDR2 FQNNGV. The CDR3 length is 13 residues. V gave up 5 bases and J gave up 6 bases, with 13 bases separating them. The CDR3 DNA follows: TGTGCCAGCAGCCCAGGCGGGGGCCATGGCTACACCTTC. This gives the protein CASSPGGGHGYTF.

Notes on this clonotype: This may arise from a read error, as a much more abundant clone is one base away. The chain carries TRBV20-1 and TRBJ1-2; 7 bases map to TRBD1. The J segment lost 7 bases and the V segment lost 1 base, leaving 9 bases of the junction unmatched. Germline values: CDR1 DFQATT, CDR2 SNEGSKA (reference sequence). CDR3 length: 14 amino acids. The CDR3 DNA sequence: TGCAGTGCTAGAGTACAGGAGGGGGCGATTGGCTACACCTTC. It specifies CSARVQEGAIGYTF.

The rearrangement joins TRBV11-3 to TRBJ2-3, with 9 bases matching TRBD2. The CDR3 spans 19 residues. CDR1 SGHNT and CDR2 YENEEA come from the germline V gene. V was clipped by 0 bases and J by 6 bases; unmatched bases: 16. The CDR3 protein is CASSLEGLLAGGPGDTQYF. CDR3 nucleotide sequence: TGTGCCAGCAGCTTAGAGGGTTTGCTCGCGGGGGGGCCGGGGGATACGCAGTATTTT.

This clonotype was observed a few times. The V gene is TRBV28, the J gene TRBJ1-1, with no clear D. Trimming pared 3 bases from V and 5 bases from J, leaving 10 bases between. CDR3 length: 13 amino acids. The V gene's germline CDR1 is MDHEN and CDR2 SYDVKM. In nucleotides, the CDR3 is TGTGCCAGCAGTTTCCCCTCGAGTACTGAAGCTTTCTTT. The encoded protein is CASSFPSSTEAFF.

This clonotype has a handful of counts. The chain is built from TRBV29-1 and TRBJ1-6; TRBD1 is a possible D gene (5 bases). The V and J ends lost 2 bases and 6 bases respectively, with 11 bases between them. Germline values: CDR1 SQVTM, CDR2 ANQGSEA. The CDR3 has 14 residues. The CDR3 loop reads CSVETQGCNSPLHF. The CDR3 coding sequence is TGCAGCGTTGAAACCCAGGGATGTAATTCACCCCTCCACTTT.

In its sample, this clonotype was seen many times. This chain connects TRBV6-1 to TRBJ1-2, with 7 bases that match TRBD1. The germline V gene encodes CDR1 MNHNS and CDR2 SASEGT. The V gene end was trimmed by 10 bases and the J gene end by 7 bases; junction bases not matched to a gene: 9. The CDR3 covers 12 residues. The CDR3 DNA reads as TGTGCCACCTCAGGGGGTTATTTTGGCTACACCTTC. Translating it yields CATSGGYFGYTF.

A few counts support this clonotype. This chain connects TRBV4-1 to TRBJ2-3; tentative D call: TRBD1 (5 bases). CDR3 size: 17 residues. CDR1 is MGHRA and CDR2 is YSYEKL in the germline V gene. V was pared by 0 bases and J by 4 bases, with 17 bases between. The CDR3 here is CASSQESGLIVSDTQYF. In DNA, the CDR3 is TGCGCCAGCAGCCAAGAGTCAGGGTTAATTGTCTCAGATACGCAGTATTTT.

This clonotype was counted a few times. V is TRBV11-3 and J is TRBJ2-7; D uncertain. The germline V gene encodes CDR1 SGHNT and CDR2 YENEEA. Trimming shortened V by 4 bases and J by 2 bases, and 21 bases separated the two germline ends. CDR3 length equals 17 residues. The chain's CDR3 is CASSSEIRQIGAYEQYF. The CDR3 nucleotides read TGTGCCAGCAGCTCAGAAATCCGACAAATTGGAGCCTACGAGCAGTACTTC.

This clonotype showed up just a few times. The rearrangement joins TRBV5-1 to TRBJ2-5, with 10 bases lining up with TRBD1. After removal of 3 bases from V and 5 bases from J, the junction contained 7 bases not matched to a gene. Germline assignment: CDR1 SGHRS and CDR2 YFSETQ. The CDR3 has 15 amino acids. The CDR3 DNA follows: TGCGCCAGCAGCTCCGGGACAGGGGTACGGGAGACCCAGTACTTC. Amino acids: CASSSGTGVRETQYF.

The table lists this clonotype with many counts. The chain couples TRBV7-2 to TRBJ2-5; 7 bases are a match to TRBD2. J gave up 1 base and V 2 bases, and 7 bases lay outside the gene matches. The CDR3 covers 16 residues. Germline assignment: CDR1 SGHTA and CDR2 FQGNSA. CDR3 in amino acids: CASSLSAGAGQETQYF. The CDR3 DNA reads as TGTGCCAGCAGCTTAAGTGCGGGAGCCGGCCAAGAGACCCAGTACTTC.

This clonotype was seen more than once but under ten times. The chain links TRBV5-1 to TRBJ1-2; D gene ambiguous. There are 15 residues in the CDR3. V lost 4 bases to trimming and J lost 5 bases, with 18 bases between them. The V gene's germline CDR1 is SGHRS and CDR2 YFSETQ. The CDR3 spells CASSKNSRGEYGYTF. The CDR3 DNA is TGCGCCAGCAGCAAAAACAGTCGAGGAGAGTATGGCTACACCTTC.